This T cell receptor beta chain is drawn from a study of T cell responses to AZD1222 COVID-19 vaccine. General observations from the study: The donors showed a predominance of white British ancestry and of females, with possible underestimation of clonal diversity.

This clone was picked up one time. The antigen is unknown. V lost 5 bases to trimming and J lost 1 base, with 14 bases between them. The CDR3 totals 15 residues. From germline, CDR1 is MNHEY and CDR2 SVGAGI. Here immunoSEQ multiplex PCR was the method, and the copy in TCRdb shows in-frame clones only, minus some. The sample has about 150,000 clones; approximately 90% are singletons. The clonotype comes from an adult in good health. Sequenced material: peripheral blood, taken on day 0 of AZD1222 vaccination. The chain combines TRBV6-5 with TRBJ2-5; D is unresolved. The CDR3 sequence is CASSPSLSAQETQYF. CDR3 in DNA: TGTGCCAGCAGTCCGAGTCTTTCAGCCCAAGAGACCCAGTACTTC.